A selection of T cell receptor beta chains follows, all from one sample in a study of cytomegalovirus exposure and HLA in healthy donors. Assay used: immunoSEQ multiplex PCR; TCRdb lists only in-frame clones, some missing. The sample contains fewer than 55,000 clones, approximately 57% of which appear only once. Material: PBMCs. The receptor source for this set is a man aged 55 to 70 in good health and CMV-seropositive. Each CDR3 is given with its conserved first and last residue. A D gene is named only where the DNA matches it firmly. Clone size is given for some rows only: seen once, a few or many times, or a class if the clone is expanded.

CDR3 length	D gene	clone size	J gene	V gene	CDR3 protein	CDR3 DNA
13	NA	NA	TRBJ2-5	TRBV6-5	CASSRGNKETQYF	TGTGCCAGCAGTAGGGGGAATAAGGAGACCCAGTACTTC
15	NA	NA	TRBJ1-5	TRBV7-2	CASSLAQNSNQPQHF	TGTGCCAGCAGCTTAGCGCAGAATAGCAATCAGCCCCAGCATTTT
17	TRBD1	NA	TRBJ2-7	TRBV4-3	CASSQGLGQGPFYEQYF	TGCGCCAGCAGCCAGGGCCTTGGACAGGGCCCGTTCTACGAGCAGTACTTC
16	TRBD2	NA	TRBJ2-1	TRBV6-6	CASSYGSGTFIDEQFF	TGTGCCAGCAGTTACGGTAGCGGGACGTTCATCGATGAGCAGTTCTTC
15	NA	NA	TRBJ1-5	TRBV10-2	CASSESVYSNQPQHF	TGCGCCAGCAGTGAATCTGTGTATAGCAATCAGCCCCAGCATTTT
14	TRBD2	NA	TRBJ2-2	TRBV5-1	CASSFGTITGELFF	TGCGCCAGCAGCTTCGGGACTATAACCGGGGAGCTGTTTTTT
14	NA	few	TRBJ2-3	TRBV9	CASSVATGIPTQYF	TGTGCCAGCAGCGTAGCTACAGGGATCCCTACGCAGTATTTT
14	NA	few	TRBJ2-7	TRBV27	CASSVMLGEFEQYF	TGTGCCAGCAGTGTTATGCTGGGAGAGTTCGAGCAGTACTTC
15	TRBD2	NA	TRBJ2-3	TRBV4-1	CASSVTSGVRDTQYF	TGCGCCAGCAGCGTGACTAGCGGGGTGAGAGATACGCAGTATTTT
15	TRBD1	NA	TRBJ2-5	TRBV27	CATAGAPTGGETQYF	TGTGCCACAGCCGGGGCCCCGACAGGGGGAGAGACCCAGTACTTC
19	TRBD2	NA	TRBJ2-6	TRBV7-8	CASTLRSSGIVSGANVLTF	TGTGCCAGCACCCTTAGGTCTAGCGGGATCGTGTCTGGGGCCAACGTCCTGACTTTC
14	TRBD2	NA	TRBJ2-4	TRBV2	CASRGTSGRDIQYF	TGTGCCAGCCGTGGGACTAGCGGGAGGGACATTCAGTACTTC
13	NA	NA	TRBJ1-1	TRBV2	CASSVRDGGPAFF	TGTGCCAGCAGTGTCCGGGACGGGGGGCCAGCTTTCTTT
14	TRBD2	NA	TRBJ2-7	TRBV7-9	CASSLGLAGSEQYF	TGTGCCAGCAGCTTAGGACTAGCGGGAAGCGAGCAGTACTTC
14	TRBD2	NA	TRBJ2-2	TRBV7-9	CASSITSGTGELFF	TGTGCCAGCAGCATCACTAGCGGTACCGGGGAGCTGTTTTTT
20	NA	NA	TRBJ2-7	TRBV12-1	CASSFALGLAGNGDYYEQYF	TGTGCCAGCAGCTTTGCGCTAGGACTAGCGGGAAATGGGGACTACTACGAGCAGTACTTC
14	NA	NA	TRBJ1-1	TRBV6-6	CASSFDGANTEAFF	TGTGCCAGCAGTTTCGATGGGGCGAACACTGAAGCTTTCTTT
15	TRBD1	once	TRBJ1-5	TRBV5-3	CARGHRGRGSQPQHF	TGTGCCAGAGGCCACAGGGGGCGAGGGAGTCAGCCCCAGCATTTT
14	TRBD1	few	TRBJ2-7	TRBV6-5	CATPREGQGGEQYF	TGTGCCACCCCCAGGGAAGGACAGGGCGGTGAGCAGTACTTC
16	NA	NA	TRBJ2-1	TRBV4-2	CASSQTSGVKFNEQFF	TGTGCCAGCAGCCAAACCTCGGGAGTTAAGTTTAATGAGCAGTTCTTC
13	NA	NA	TRBJ2-7	TRBV7-9	CASSFGSTYEQYF	TGTGCCAGCAGCTTCGGGTCTACCTACGAGCAGTACTTC
14	TRBD1	NA	TRBJ2-5	TRBV5-4	CASSPAGGGETQYF	TGTGCCAGCAGCCCTGCAGGGGGTGGTGAGACCCAGTACTTC
11	NA	NA	TRBJ2-1	TRBV30	CAWSVGDEQFF	TGTGCCTGGAGTGTCGGGGATGAGCAGTTCTTC
18	NA	once	TRBJ2-6	TRBV7-8	CASSLVVRGPSGANVLTF	TGTGCCAGCAGCTTAGTTGTTAGGGGCCCATCTGGGGCCAACGTCCTGACTTTC
18	TRBD1	NA	TRBJ2-5	TRBV6-1	CASSVRPGQGAFSETQYF	TGTGCCAGCAGTGTAAGACCGGGACAGGGGGCTTTTTCGGAGACCCAGTACTTC
14	NA	few	TRBJ1-1	TRBV7-9	CASSLEEGATEAFF	TGTGCCAGCAGCTTAGAGGAAGGAGCAACTGAAGCTTTCTTT
15	TRBD2	NA	TRBJ2-1	TRBV15	CATSRGLAGGREQFF	TGTGCCACCAGCAGGGGACTAGCGGGAGGCAGGGAGCAGTTCTTC
15	NA	few	TRBJ2-1	TRBV5-1	CASSLDARTYNEQFF	TGCGCCAGCAGCTTAGATGCGCGGACCTACAATGAGCAGTTCTTC
17	TRBD1	NA	TRBJ1-2	TRBV13	CASSPRGGQGAFYGYTF	TGTGCCAGCAGCCCCCGGGGAGGGCAGGGGGCATTTTATGGCTACACCTTC
13	TRBD2	NA	TRBJ2-1	TRBV28	CASRASGSDEQFF	TGTGCCAGCAGGGCTAGCGGGAGCGATGAGCAGTTCTTC
14	TRBD2	NA	TRBJ2-3	TRBV2	CASEPGLGTDTQYF	TGTGCCAGCGAACCGGGACTAGGCACAGATACGCAGTATTTT
15	NA	NA	TRBJ1-2	TRBV5-4	CASSLSGQMGYGYTF	TGTGCCAGCAGCTTGTCAGGACAGATGGGCTATGGCTACACCTTC
16	NA	NA	TRBJ2-6	TRBV5-6	CASSQWGSSGANVLTF	TGTGCCAGCAGCCAATGGGGCAGCTCTGGGGCCAACGTCCTGACTTTC
15	NA	few	TRBJ2-5	TRBV4-2	CASSQRYGSQETQYF	TGTGCCAGCAGCCAGAGGTATGGCAGCCAAGAGACCCAGTACTTC
14	TRBD2	NA	TRBJ2-7	TRBV11-1	CASSLGLAAYEQYF	TGTGCCAGCAGCTTAGGGCTAGCGGCCTACGAGCAGTACTTC
14	TRBD2	few	TRBJ2-3	TRBV28	CASRSSGGTDTQYF	TGTGCCAGCCGGTCTAGCGGGGGCACAGATACGCAGTATTTT
14	NA	NA	TRBJ2-7	TRBV10-3	CAISRTESSYEQYF	TGTGCCATCAGTCGGACAGAATCTTCCTACGAGCAGTACTTC
10	NA	NA	TRBJ1-5	TRBV20-1	CSASGEPQHF	TGCAGTGCTAGCGGTGAGCCCCAGCATTTT
15	NA	NA	TRBJ1-4	TRBV18	CASSPSRSSNEKLFF	TGTGCCAGCTCACCCTCGAGGAGCTCTAATGAAAAACTGTTTTTT
14	TRBD2	NA	TRBJ2-3	TRBV7-2	CASSFRSREFTQYF	TGTGCCAGCAGCTTTCGGTCGCGGGAGTTCACGCAGTATTTT
17	NA	NA	TRBJ2-1	TRBV4-3	CASSQPVGLGTEGEQFF	TGCGCCAGCAGCCAACCCGTAGGGCTGGGGACGGAGGGTGAGCAGTTCTTC
14	NA	few	TRBJ2-2	TRBV7-9	CASSFSENTGELFF	TGTGCCAGCAGCTTCAGCGAGAACACCGGGGAGCTGTTTTTT
16	NA	few	TRBJ2-5	TRBV29-1	CSVEGVSGRATETQYF	TGCAGCGTTGAAGGGGTCAGCGGAAGGGCTACGGAGACCCAGTACTTC
15	TRBD2	NA	TRBJ2-3	TRBV30	CAWRLTSGMTDTQYF	TGTGCCTGGAGGCTGACTAGCGGGATGACAGATACGCAGTATTTT
13	NA	NA	TRBJ1-4	TRBV11-1	CASSKDSYEKLFF	TGTGCCAGCAGCAAGGACAGTTATGAAAAACTGTTTTTT
17	TRBD1	NA	TRBJ2-2	TRBV4-2	CASSQDRDSQNTGELFF	TGTGCCAGCAGCCAAGACCGGGACAGTCAGAACACCGGGGAGCTGTTTTTT
15	TRBD2	few	TRBJ2-3	TRBV7-9	CASSQPPSGRDTQYF	TGTGCCAGCAGTCAACCACCTAGCGGGAGGGATACGCAGTATTTT
15	NA	NA	TRBJ2-5	TRBV6-5	CASARTAGFVETQYF	TGTGCCAGCGCGAGGACTGCCGGATTTGTTGAGACCCAGTACTTC
14	TRBD2	NA	TRBJ2-1	TRBV30	CAWNLAGVNNEQFF	TGTGCCTGGAATTTAGCGGGAGTCAACAATGAGCAGTTCTTC
14	TRBD1	once	TRBJ2-7	TRBV7-6	CASSVTGERYEQYF	TGTGCCAGCAGCGTAACAGGGGAGCGGTACGAGCAGTACTTC
16	NA	NA	TRBJ1-5	TRBV5-5	CASSLALDIRVQPQHF	TGTGCCAGCAGCTTGGCCCTGGACATTAGGGTCCAGCCCCAGCATTTT
13	NA	NA	TRBJ2-7	TRBV18	CASSPQGDYEQYF	TGTGCCAGCTCACCACAGGGAGACTACGAGCAGTACTTC
13	NA	NA	TRBJ1-2	TRBV30	CAWNGGSYYGYTF	TGTGCCTGGAACGGGGGGAGCTACTATGGCTACACCTTC
16	NA	NA	TRBJ1-2	TRBV21-1	CASNMGHSLLKSGYTF	TGTGCCAGCAACATGGGACACTCACTATTAAAGTCTGGCTACACCTTC
11	NA	few	TRBJ2-7	TRBV20-1	CSASQSSEQYF	TGCAGTGCCTCCCAAAGTAGCGAGCAGTACTTC
14	TRBD2	NA	TRBJ2-3	TRBV6-1	CASVLAGVSDTQYF	TGTGCCAGCGTTCTAGCGGGAGTTTCTGATACACAGTATTTT
14	TRBD2	NA	TRBJ2-7	TRBV10-2	CASSPTSGNYEQYF	TGCGCCAGCAGCCCGACTAGCGGAAACTACGAGCAGTACTTC
18	TRBD1	NA	TRBJ2-7	TRBV10-3	CAISPRVGTGRSSYEQYF	TGTGCCATCAGCCCCAGGGTGGGGACAGGGCGAAGCTCCTACGAGCAGTACTTC
15	NA	NA	TRBJ2-5	TRBV7-9	CASSTPGGQQETQYF	TGTGCCAGCAGCACCCCCGGCGGACAGCAAGAGACCCAGTACTTC